The 10 T cell receptor beta chains below come from one sample, sequenced in a study of OX40 agonist ivuxolimab in advanced cancers. Data came from immunoSEQ multiplex PCR; TCRdb stores just in-frame clones and leaves some out. This sample has around 40,000 clones, with more than 80% found just once. The source material was CD4+ or CD8+ T cells sorted from blood, sampled in a trial of the OX40 agonist ivuxolimab. These receptors were collected from an adult with an advanced solid tumor such as melanoma, head and neck, liver or kidney cancer.

This chain uses TRBV6-5 with TRBJ1-1, with a possible D match to TRBD1 (5 bases). Germline V CDR1 and CDR2: MNHEY, SVGAGI. The CDR3 totals 15 residues. V was shortened by 2 bases and J by 1 base, with 11 bases between the two germline ends. CDR3 amino acids: CASSYALGGNTEAFF. The CDR3 nucleotides are TGTGCCAGCAGTTACGCACTCGGGGGGAACACTGAAGCTTTCTTT.

This clone was recorded only once. The chain carries TRBV27 and TRBJ2-7; 8 bases fit TRBD1. V lost 0 bases and J lost 1; bases outside the gene matches: 5. The CDR3 covers 16 residues. Per the germline V gene, CDR1 is MNHEY and CDR2 is SMNVEV (reference sequence). The CDR3 DNA reads as TGTGCCAGCAGTTTATCCAGGACAGGGACATCCTACGAGCAGTACTTC. Encoded protein: CASSLSRTGTSYEQYF.

The CDR3 reads CASRETSYEQYF. Written as DNA, the CDR3 is TGTGCCAGCAGGGAAACTAGCTACGAGCAGTACTTC. V gene TRBV2 combines with J gene TRBJ2-7, with D possibly TRBD2 on 5 matching bases. The length of the CDR3 is 12 residues. Germline V CDR1 and CDR2: SNHLY, FYNNEI. With 6 bases removed from V and 3 bases from J, the gap between germline ends came to 9 bases.

V is TRBV6-5 and J is TRBJ1-2; D possibly corresponds to TRBD1 (6 bases). The germline gives CDR1 MNHEY, CDR2 SVGAGI. The CDR3 sequence is 13 residues long. The V end lost 4 bases, the J end lost 3 bases, and 9 bases lay between the germline ends. The chain's CDR3 is CASSSPGDYGYTF. CDR3 in DNA: TGTGCCAGCAGTTCGCCAGGGGACTATGGCTACACCTTC.

This clone has just one count. The chain links TRBV19 to TRBJ2-2; D ambiguous. This CDR3 region has 14 residues. Germline CDR1 and CDR2: LNHDA and SQIVND (reference sequence). V dropped 3 bases and J dropped 1 base, with 6 bases sitting between them. CDR3 amino acids: CASSMGLNTGELFF. CDR3 coding DNA: TGTGCCAGTAGTATGGGATTGAACACCGGGGAGCTGTTTTTT.

The chain carries TRBV29-1 and TRBJ1-5, with a weak D call TRBD1 (5 bases). Germline assignment: CDR1 SQVTM and CDR2 ANQGSEA. V dropped 7 bases and J dropped 1 base, with 14 bases sitting between them. This CDR3 has 14 amino acids. The CDR3 region has the DNA TGCAGCGCCCGTCTGGGGGAAAGCAATCAGCCCCAGCATTTT. This encodes CSARLGESNQPQHF.

The V gene is TRBV5-4, the J gene TRBJ2-6; no reliable D call. The V end lost 2 bases, the J end lost 3 bases, and 0 bases lay between the germline ends. CDR3 length: 12 amino acids. The germline V gene has CDR1 SGHNT and CDR2 YYREEE (reference sequence). The CDR3 DNA is TGTGCCAGCAGCTTTGGGGCCAACGTCCTGACTTTC. Protein sequence: CASSFGANVLTF.

V is TRBV2 and J is TRBJ2-7; TRBD2 might be the D (5 bases). This CDR3 has 13 amino acids. Between the trimmed V and J ends, which lost 5 bases and 2 bases, there was a span of 10 bases. Germline CDR1 is SNHLY and CDR2 is FYNNEI. The CDR3 here is CASSFGLAYEQYF. The DNA of the CDR3 is TGTGCCAGCAGTTTCGGACTGGCCTACGAGCAGTACTTC.

The CDR3 spells CASSSGVYEQYF. As DNA, the CDR3 is TGTGCCAGCAGTTCGGGAGTATACGAGCAGTACTTC. The genes are TRBV27 and TRBJ2-7, with D tentatively TRBD2 (6 bases). V dropped 4 bases and J dropped 4 bases, with 8 bases sitting between them. Germline V gene data show CDR1 as MNHEY and CDR2 as SMNVEV (reference sequence). There are 12 residues in the CDR3.

V and J are TRBV15 and TRBJ2-5; no firm D call. This CDR3 comprises 12 residues. Per germline, CDR1 LNHNV and CDR2 YYDKDF (reference sequence). The V end was cut by 3 bases, the J end by 1 base, with 3 bases between. The CDR3 region has the DNA TGTGCCACCAGCAGCCCCCAAGAGACCCAGTACTTC. Protein product: CATSSPQETQYF.